A selection of T cell receptor beta chains follows, all from one sample in a study of T cells in Graves' hyperthyroidism and ophthalmopathy. Using its own MiXCR run on the multiplex PCR reads, TCRdb lists one record per CDR3 protein. The sample lists about 510,000 distinct CDR3 sequences, around 50% occurring once. Sequencing used peripheral blood or thyroid tissue (not recorded which). These TCRs come from an adult woman with Graves' disease, either hyperthyroidism or ophthalmopathy (not recorded which). Both conserved end residues are part of each CDR3. The D gene is left open where the match is weak. Size is omitted from some rows. Given values are once, few, many or a class for expanded clones.

NA	NA	TRBV3-1	TRBJ2-6	CASSQSGPSSGANVLTF	TGTGCCAGCAGCCAATCAGGCCCATCCTCTGGGGCCAACGTCCTGACTTTC
few	NA	TRBV15	TRBJ1-2	CATSRGPERGYTF	TGTGCCACCAGCAGAGGACCCGAGCGGGGCTACACCTTC
NA	TRBD2	TRBV6-5	TRBJ2-2	CASSEVSGRENTGELFF	TGTGCCAGCAGTGAAGTGAGCGGGAGGGAGAACACCGGGGAGCTGTTTTTT
few	TRBD1	TRBV20-1	TRBJ1-1	CSARPRVGPGQEGSEAFF	TGCAGTGCTAGACCCCGAGTTGGACCGGGACAGGAGGGGTCTGAAGCTTTCTTT
NA	NA	TRBV7-9	TRBJ2-7	CASSTGGVYEQYF	TGTGCCAGCAGCACAGGTGGGGTGTACGAGCAGTACTTC
NA	TRBD1	TRBV5-8	TRBJ1-3	CASSFGQGGNTIYF	TGTGCCAGCAGCTTCGGACAGGGGGGAAACACCATATATTTT
once	NA	TRBV7-9	TRBJ1-5	CASSHPGEQQPQHF	TGTGCCAGCAGCCACCCGGGGGAGCAGCAGCCCCAGCATTTT
NA	NA	TRBV7-9	TRBJ2-3	CASSYPRTADTQYF	TGTGCCAGCAGTTACCCGAGGACAGCAGATACGCAGTATTTT
many	NA	TRBV12-3/TRBV12-4	TRBJ1-6	CASSLGQENSPLHF	TGTGCCAGCAGCCTTGGGCAGGAAAATTCACCCCTCCACTTT
few	NA	TRBV29-1	TRBJ1-4	CTSRDEDEKLFF	TGCACCTCCCGGGACGAAGATGAAAAACTGTTTTTT
few	NA	TRBV29-1	TRBJ2-2	CSVISGELFF	TGCAGCGTCATCTCTGGGGAGCTGTTTTTT
NA	NA	TRBV29-1	TRBJ2-2	CSVVAGAVTGELFF	TGCAGCGTTGTGGCAGGGGCGGTCACCGGGGAGCTGTTTTTT
once	NA	TRBV7-2	TRBJ1-4	CASRKGSGGEKLFF	TGTGCCAGCAGAAAGGGGTCCGGGGGAGAAAAACTGTTTTTT
NA	NA	TRBV30	TRBJ1-5	CAWSPPGAAGNQPQHF	TGTGCCTGGAGTCCGCCAGGGGCTGCGGGGAATCAGCCCCAGCATTTT
many	NA	TRBV14	TRBJ1-1	CASTMLRGVNTEAFF	TGTGCCAGCACCATGCTTCGGGGGGTGAACACTGAAGCTTTCTTT
many	TRBD1	TRBV7-8	TRBJ2-5	CASSSGQGWETQYF	TGTGCCAGCAGCTCAGGACAGGGCTGGGAGACCCAGTACTTC
NA	NA	TRBV7-9	TRBJ1-1	CASSFPGGYTEAFF	TGTGCCAGCAGTTTCCCCGGTGGGTACACTGAAGCTTTCTTT
NA	NA	TRBV20-1	TRBJ2-7	CSARDQTYEQYF	TGCAGTGCTAGAGATCAGACTTACGAGCAGTACTTC
NA	TRBD1	TRBV29-1	TRBJ1-1	CSVGTGGLDTEAFF	TGCAGCGTTGGGACAGGGGGGCTTGATACTGAAGCTTTCTTT
many	NA	TRBV20-1	TRBJ2-7	CSARLPHSRAYEQYF	TGCAGTGCTAGACTCCCGCACTCAAGGGCCTACGAGCAGTACTTC
NA	NA	TRBV11-2	TRBJ2-7	CASSLDGASTQGDEQYF	TGTGCCAGCAGCTTAGACGGTGCCAGCACCCAAGGGGACGAGCAGTACTTC
NA	NA	TRBV7-2	TRBJ2-7	CASSYQTGGSYEQYF	TGTGCCAGCAGTTACCAGACAGGAGGGTCCTACGAGCAGTACTTC
once	NA	TRBV20-1	TRBJ2-6	CSAQAAGDNVLTF	TGCAGTGCCCAAGCCGCAGGGGACAACGTCCTGACTTTC
NA	TRBD1	TRBV10-2	TRBJ1-5	CASKGTAGRQPQHF	TGCGCCAGCAAAGGGACAGCGGGACGTCAGCCCCAGCATTTT
many	TRBD1	TRBV10-3	TRBJ1-2	CAISLGQGNGYTF	TGTGCCATCAGTTTAGGACAGGGTAATGGCTACACCTTC
many	NA	TRBV29-1	TRBJ1-5	CSVATGHGNQPQHF	TGCAGCGTCGCAACGGGACACGGCAATCAGCCCCAGCATTTT
many	TRBD1	TRBV5-8	TRBJ1-1	CASSWGTGMNTEAFF	TGTGCCAGCAGCTGGGGGACAGGGATGAACACTGAAGCTTTCTTT
many	NA	TRBV7-3	TRBJ1-1	CASSATGLNTEAFF	TGTGCCAGCAGCGCCACAGGGTTGAACACTGAAGCTTTCTTT
many	NA	TRBV7-2	TRBJ1-2	CASSPRSGNSYGYTF	TGTGCCAGCAGCCCCCGGTCCGGGAACTCCTATGGCTACACCTTC
NA	TRBD1	TRBV7-9	TRBJ1-5	CASSLETGGSNQPQHF	TGTGCCAGCAGCTTAGAGACAGGGGGTAGCAATCAGCCCCAGCATTTT
NA	NA	TRBV19	TRBJ1-2	CASSATSHHDGYTF	TGTGCCAGTAGTGCCACCTCTCACCATGATGGCTACACCTTC
many	NA	TRBV6-1	TRBJ1-5	CASRGSAIGPQHF	TGTGCCAGCAGGGGCTCCGCGATCGGCCCCCAGCATTTT
NA	TRBD1	TRBV9	TRBJ1-2	CASSVHRGWDRNYGYTF	TGTGCCAGCAGCGTCCACAGGGGATGGGACCGAAACTATGGCTACACCTTC
NA	NA	TRBV20-1	TRBJ2-5	CSARRGPVQETRYF	TGCAGTGCTAGACGGGGGCCGGTACAAGAGACCCGGTACTTC
few	TRBD1	TRBV7-7	TRBJ2-5	CASSPDRPETQYF	TGTGCCAGCAGCCCGGACAGGCCGGAGACCCAGTACTTC
NA	NA	TRBV28	TRBJ1-2	CARLGAREGGYTF	TGTGCCAGACTCGGGGCCCGAGAAGGCGGCTACACCTTC
many	TRBD2	TRBV7-7	TRBJ2-7	CASSLGLAEGDEQYF	TGTGCTAGCAGCTTAGGCCTAGCGGAAGGCGACGAGCAGTACTTC
many	NA	TRBV7-6	TRBJ1-2	CASSNSLGLPVYGYTF	TGTGCCAGCAGCAATAGCTTAGGTCTTCCAGTCTATGGCTACACCTTC
NA	NA	TRBV19	TRBJ1-2	CASSIGRANYGYTF	TGTGCCAGTAGTATCGGCAGGGCTAACTATGGCTACACCTTC
NA	TRBD1	TRBV5-1	TRBJ2-5	CASSWTGTGVTETQCF	TGCGCCAGCAGCTGGACCGGGACAGGGGTTACAGAGACCCAGTGCTTC